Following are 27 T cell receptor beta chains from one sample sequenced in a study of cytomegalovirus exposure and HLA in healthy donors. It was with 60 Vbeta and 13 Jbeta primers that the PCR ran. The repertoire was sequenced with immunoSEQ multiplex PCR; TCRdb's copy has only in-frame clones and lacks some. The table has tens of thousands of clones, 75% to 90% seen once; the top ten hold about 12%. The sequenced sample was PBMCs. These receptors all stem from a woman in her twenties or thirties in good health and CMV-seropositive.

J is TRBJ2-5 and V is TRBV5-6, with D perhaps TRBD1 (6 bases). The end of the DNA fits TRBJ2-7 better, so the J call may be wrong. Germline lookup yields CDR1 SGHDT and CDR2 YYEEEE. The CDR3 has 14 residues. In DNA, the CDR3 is TGTGCCAGCAGCTTGTTGCGACAGGTCTACGAGCAGTACTTC. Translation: CASSLLRQVYEQYF.

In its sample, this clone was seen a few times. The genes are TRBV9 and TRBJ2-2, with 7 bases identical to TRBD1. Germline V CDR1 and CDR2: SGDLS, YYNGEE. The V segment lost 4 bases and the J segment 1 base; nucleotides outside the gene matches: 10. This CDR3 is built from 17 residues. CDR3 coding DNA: TGTGCCAGCAGCCCCCCGGTAGGGGGCGAGAACACCGGGGAGCTGTTTTTT. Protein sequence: CASSPPVGGENTGELFF.

The CDR3 bases are TGCGCCAGCACCAGAGACAGGGAGCAAAACATTCAGTACTTC. Translating it yields CASTRDREQNIQYF. The V and J genes are TRBV10-2 and TRBJ2-4; 7 nucleotides agree with TRBD1. This CDR3 spans 14 amino acids. Germline V gene lookup returns CDR1 WSHSY and CDR2 SAAADI. Trimming cost V 7 bases and J 5 bases; bases outside gene matches: 8.

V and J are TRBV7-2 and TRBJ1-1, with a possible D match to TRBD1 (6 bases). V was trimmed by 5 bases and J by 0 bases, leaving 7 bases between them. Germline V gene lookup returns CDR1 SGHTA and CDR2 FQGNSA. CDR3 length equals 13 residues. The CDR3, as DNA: TGTGCCAGCAGCAGGGACATGAACACTGAAGCTTTCTTT. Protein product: CASSRDMNTEAFF.

CDR3 in DNA: TGTGCCAGCAGTTTCCTCGGCAGGTCGAATCAGCCCCAGCATTTT. Translated, it gives CASSFLGRSNQPQHF. The chain joins TRBV27 to TRBJ1-5; D is undetermined. Germline CDR1 and CDR2: MNHEY and SMNVEV (reference sequence). The germline V and J ends were trimmed by 3 bases and 4 bases, with 13 bases remaining between them. This CDR3 is built from 15 residues.

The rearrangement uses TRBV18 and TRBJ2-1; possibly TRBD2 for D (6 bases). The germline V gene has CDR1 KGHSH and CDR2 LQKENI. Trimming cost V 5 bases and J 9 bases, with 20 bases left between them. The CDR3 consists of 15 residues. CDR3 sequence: CASSSGTSIGREQFF. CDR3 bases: TGTGCCAGCTCATCAGGGACTTCCATTGGGCGTGAGCAGTTCTTC. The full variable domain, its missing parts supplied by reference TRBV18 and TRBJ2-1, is NAGVMQNPRHLVRRRGQEARLRCSPMKGHSHVYWYRQLPEEGLKFMVYLQKENIIDESGMPKERFSAEFPKEGPSILRIQQVVRGDSAAYFCASSSGTSIGREQFFGPGTRLTVL.

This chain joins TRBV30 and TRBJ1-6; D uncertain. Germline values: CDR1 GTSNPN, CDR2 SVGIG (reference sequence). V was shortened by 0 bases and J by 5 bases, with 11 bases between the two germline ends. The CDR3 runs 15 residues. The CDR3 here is CAWSVAAVDNSPLHF. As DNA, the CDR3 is TGTGCCTGGAGTGTCGCGGCAGTAGATAATTCACCCCTCCACTTT. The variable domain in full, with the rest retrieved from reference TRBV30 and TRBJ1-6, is SQTIHQWPATLVQPVGSPLSLECTVEGTSNPNLYWYRQAAGRGLQLLFYSVGIGQISSEVPQNLSASRPQDRQFILSSKKLLLSDSGFYLCAWSVAAVDNSPLHFGNGTRLTVT.

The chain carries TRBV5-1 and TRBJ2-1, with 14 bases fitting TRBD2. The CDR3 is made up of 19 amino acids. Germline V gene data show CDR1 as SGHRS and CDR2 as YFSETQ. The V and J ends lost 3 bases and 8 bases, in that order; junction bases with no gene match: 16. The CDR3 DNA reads TGCGCCAGCAGCTCGCCTGAGGGACTAGCGGGAGCCCTCGTGGATGAGCAGTTCTTC. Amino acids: CASSSPEGLAGALVDEQFF.

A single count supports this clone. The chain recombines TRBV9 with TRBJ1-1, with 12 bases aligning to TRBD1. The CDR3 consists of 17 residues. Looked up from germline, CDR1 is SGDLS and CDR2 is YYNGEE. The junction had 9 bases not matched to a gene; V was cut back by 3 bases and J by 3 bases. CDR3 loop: CASSGPGQGAFDTEAFF. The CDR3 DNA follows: TGTGCCAGCAGCGGGCCGGGACAGGGGGCTTTCGACACTGAAGCTTTCTTT.

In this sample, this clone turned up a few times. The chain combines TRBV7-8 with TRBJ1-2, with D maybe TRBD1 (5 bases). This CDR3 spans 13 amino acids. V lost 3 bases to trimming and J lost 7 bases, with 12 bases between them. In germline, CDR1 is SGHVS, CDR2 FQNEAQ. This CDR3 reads CASSFRTTGGYTF. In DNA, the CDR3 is TGTGCCAGCAGCTTCCGAACAACAGGTGGCTACACCTTC.

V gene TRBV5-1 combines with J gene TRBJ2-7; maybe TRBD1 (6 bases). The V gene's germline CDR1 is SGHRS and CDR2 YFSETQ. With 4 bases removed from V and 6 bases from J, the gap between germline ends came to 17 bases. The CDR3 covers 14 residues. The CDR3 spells CASSLYRDMSEQYF. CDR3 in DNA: TGCGCCAGCAGCCTCTACAGGGATATGAGCGAGCAGTACTTC.

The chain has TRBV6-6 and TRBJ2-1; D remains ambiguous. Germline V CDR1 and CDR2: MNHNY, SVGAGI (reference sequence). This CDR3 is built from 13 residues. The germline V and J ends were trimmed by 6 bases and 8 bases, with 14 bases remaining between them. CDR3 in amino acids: CASSPTGSDEQFF. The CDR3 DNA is TGTGCCAGCAGCCCCACCGGGTCGGATGAGCAGTTCTTC.

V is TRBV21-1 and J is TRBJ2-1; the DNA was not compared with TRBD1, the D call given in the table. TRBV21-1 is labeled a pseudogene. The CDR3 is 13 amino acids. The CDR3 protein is CASSKETANEQFF. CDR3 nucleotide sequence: TGTGCCAGCAGCAAAGAGACAGCTAATGAGCAGTTCTTC.

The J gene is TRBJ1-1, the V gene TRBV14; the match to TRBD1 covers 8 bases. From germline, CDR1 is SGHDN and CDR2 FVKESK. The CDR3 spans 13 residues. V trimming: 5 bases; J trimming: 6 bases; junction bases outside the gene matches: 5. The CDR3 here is CASSWTGSSEAFF. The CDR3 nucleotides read TGTGCCAGCAGCTGGACAGGGTCGTCTGAAGCTTTCTTT. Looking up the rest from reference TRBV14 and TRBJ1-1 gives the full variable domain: EAGVTQFPSHSVIEKGQTVTLRCDPISGHDNLYWYRRVMGKEIKFLLHFVKESKQDESGMPNNRFLAERTGGTYSTLKVQPAELEDSGVYFCASSWTGSSEAFFGQGTRLTVV.

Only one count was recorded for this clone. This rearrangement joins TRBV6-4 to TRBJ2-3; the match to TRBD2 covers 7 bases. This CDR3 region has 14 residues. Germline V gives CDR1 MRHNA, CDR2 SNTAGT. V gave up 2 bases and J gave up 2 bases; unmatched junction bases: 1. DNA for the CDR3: TGTGCCAGCAGTGACGGGAGGGCCACAGATACGCAGTATTTT. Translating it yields CASSDGRATDTQYF.

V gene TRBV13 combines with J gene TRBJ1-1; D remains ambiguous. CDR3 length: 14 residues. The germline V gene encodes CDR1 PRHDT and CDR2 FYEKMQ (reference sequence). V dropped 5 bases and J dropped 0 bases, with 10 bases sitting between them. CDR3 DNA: TGTGCCAGCAGCCCACAAGTTTTGAACACTGAAGCTTTCTTT. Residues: CASSPQVLNTEAFF.

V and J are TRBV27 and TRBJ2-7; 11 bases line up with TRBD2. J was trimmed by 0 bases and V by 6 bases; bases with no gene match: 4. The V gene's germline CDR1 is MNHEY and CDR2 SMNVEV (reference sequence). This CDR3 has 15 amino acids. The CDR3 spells CASSLSGRDSYEQYF. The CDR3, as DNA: TGTGCCAGCAGCCTTAGCGGGAGGGACTCCTACGAGCAGTACTTC.

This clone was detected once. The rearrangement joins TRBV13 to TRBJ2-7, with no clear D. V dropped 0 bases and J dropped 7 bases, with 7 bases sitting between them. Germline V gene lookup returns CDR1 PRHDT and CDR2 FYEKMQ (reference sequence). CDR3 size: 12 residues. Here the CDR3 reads CASSLGGEEQYF. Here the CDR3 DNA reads TGTGCCAGCAGCTTAGGGGGCGAAGAGCAGTACTTC.

CDR3 sequence reads: CASSAGTGASIVQPQHF. The DNA for the CDR3 is TGTGCCAGTAGTGCCGGGACAGGGGCGTCTATAGTTCAGCCCCAGCATTTT. The genes are TRBV19 and TRBJ1-5, with 10 positions matching TRBD1. V trimming: 5 bases; J trimming: 6 bases; junction bases outside the gene matches: 13. The germline V gene encodes CDR1 LNHDA and CDR2 SQIVND (reference sequence). The CDR3 loop spans 17 amino acids.

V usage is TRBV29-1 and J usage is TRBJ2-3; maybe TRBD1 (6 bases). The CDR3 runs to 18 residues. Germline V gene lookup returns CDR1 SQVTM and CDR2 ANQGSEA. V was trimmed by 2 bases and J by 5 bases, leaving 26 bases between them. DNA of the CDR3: TGCAGCGTTGAACGGGGAAATATGGGGGCCAGCCGGGGAGATACGCAGTATTTT. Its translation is CSVERGNMGASRGDTQYF.

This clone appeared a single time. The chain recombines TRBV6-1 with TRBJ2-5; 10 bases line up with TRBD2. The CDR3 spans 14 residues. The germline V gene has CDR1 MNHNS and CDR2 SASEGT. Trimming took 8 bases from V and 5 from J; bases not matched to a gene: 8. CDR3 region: CASCLAGVSETQYF. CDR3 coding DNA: TGTGCCAGCTGTCTAGCGGGAGTTTCTGAGACCCAGTACTTC.

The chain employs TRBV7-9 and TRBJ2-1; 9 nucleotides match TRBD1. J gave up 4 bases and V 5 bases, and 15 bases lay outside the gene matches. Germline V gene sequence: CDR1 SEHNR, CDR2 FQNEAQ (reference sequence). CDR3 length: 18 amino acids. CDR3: CASSPERTGVLPYNEQFF. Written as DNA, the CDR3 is TGTGCCAGCAGCCCCGAAAGGACAGGGGTTCTTCCGTACAATGAGCAGTTCTTC.

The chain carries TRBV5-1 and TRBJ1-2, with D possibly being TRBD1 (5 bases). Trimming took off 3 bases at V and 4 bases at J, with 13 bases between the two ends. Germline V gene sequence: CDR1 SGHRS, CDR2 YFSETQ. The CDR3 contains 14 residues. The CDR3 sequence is CASSSGQVPYGYTF. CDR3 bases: TGCGCCAGCAGCTCAGGACAAGTCCCCTATGGCTACACCTTC. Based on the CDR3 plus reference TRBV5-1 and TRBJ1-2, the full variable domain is KAGVTQTPRYLIKTRGQQVTLSCSPISGHRSVSWYQQTPGQGLQFLFEYFSETQRNKGNFPGRFSGRQFSNSRSEMNVSTLELGDSALYLCASSSGQVPYGYTFGSGTRLTVV.

The CDR3 bases are TGTGCCAGCAGCGGGACAGATAATTCACCCCTCCACTTT. Its translation is CASSGTDNSPLHF. The genes are TRBV27 and TRBJ1-6; 7 bases are a match to TRBD1. V was clipped by 6 bases and J by 5 bases; unmatched bases: 1. This CDR3 comprises 13 residues. Germline assignment: CDR1 MNHEY and CDR2 SMNVEV (reference sequence).

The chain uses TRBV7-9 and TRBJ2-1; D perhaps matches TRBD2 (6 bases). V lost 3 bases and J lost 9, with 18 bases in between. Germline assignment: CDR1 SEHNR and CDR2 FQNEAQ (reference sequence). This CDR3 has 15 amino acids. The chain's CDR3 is CASSFPSERLGEQFF. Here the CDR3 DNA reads TGTGCCAGCAGCTTCCCTAGCGAACGACTCGGTGAGCAGTTCTTC.

CDR3 sequence (DNA): TGTGCCACCGGAGGACTAGCGATCTTCACCGGGGAGCTGTTTTTT. Translating it yields CATGGLAIFTGELFF. The V gene is TRBV6-5, the J gene TRBJ2-2; the match to TRBD2 covers 9 bases. Germline V gene lookup returns CDR1 MNHEY and CDR2 SVGAGI. CDR3 size: 15 residues. V trimming: 10 bases; J trimming: 4 bases; junction bases outside the gene matches: 10.

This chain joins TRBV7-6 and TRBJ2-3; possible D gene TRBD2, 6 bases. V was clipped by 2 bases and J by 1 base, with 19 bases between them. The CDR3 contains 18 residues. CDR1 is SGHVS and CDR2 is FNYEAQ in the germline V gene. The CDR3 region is CASSLKSSGRLRTDTQYF. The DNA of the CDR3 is TGTGCCAGCAGCTTAAAATCGAGCGGGCGCTTACGCACAGATACGCAGTATTTT.